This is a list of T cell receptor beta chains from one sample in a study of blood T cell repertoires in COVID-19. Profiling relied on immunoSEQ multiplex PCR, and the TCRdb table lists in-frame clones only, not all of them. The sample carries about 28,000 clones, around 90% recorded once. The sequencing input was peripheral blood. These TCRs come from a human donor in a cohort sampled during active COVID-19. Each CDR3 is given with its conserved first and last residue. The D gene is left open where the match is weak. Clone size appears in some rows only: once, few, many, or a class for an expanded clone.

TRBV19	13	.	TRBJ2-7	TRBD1	TGTGCCAGTAGACCGAACAGGGGCTACGAGCAGTACTTC	CASRPNRGYEQYF
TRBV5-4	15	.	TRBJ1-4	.	TGTGCCAGCAGCTTGGACATCACAACTAATGAAAAACTGTTTTTT	CASSLDITTNEKLFF
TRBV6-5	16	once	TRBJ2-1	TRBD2	TGTGCCAGCAGTTACTCGGTGCGGGGGGCTAGTAATGAGCAGTTCTTC	CASSYSVRGASNEQFF
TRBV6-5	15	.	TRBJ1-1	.	TGTGCCAGCAGTCCACGGGAGCGGGGGTTGGTGAAGGGTTTCTTT	CASSPRERGLVKGFF
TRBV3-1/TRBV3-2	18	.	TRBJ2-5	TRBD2	TGTGCCAGCAGCCAAGAGGGGACTAGCGGGCCGTATCAAGAGACCCAGTACTTC	CASSQEGTSGPYQETQYF
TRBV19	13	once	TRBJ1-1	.	TGTGCCAGTAGTATAGGGAGGGACACTGAAGCTTTCTTT	CASSIGRDTEAFF
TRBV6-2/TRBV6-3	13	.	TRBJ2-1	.	TGTGCCAGCAGCTCGACATCTTACAATGAGCAGTTCTTC	CASSSTSYNEQFF
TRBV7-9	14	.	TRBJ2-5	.	TGTGCCAGCAGCTTCCAGGGCGCGTGGGAGACCCAGTACTTC	CASSFQGAWETQYF
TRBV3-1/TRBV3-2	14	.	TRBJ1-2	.	TGTGCCAGCAGCCAAGAAGCAGGGCTCGATGGCTACACCTTC	CASSQEAGLDGYTF
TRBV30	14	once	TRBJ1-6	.	TGTGCCTGGAGTAGGGAGGTACGGGACTCACCCCTCCACTTT	CAWSREVRDSPLHF
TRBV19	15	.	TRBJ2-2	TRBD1	TGTGCCAGTAGTAGCGGGACAGGGTTGATCGGGGAGCTGTTTTTT	CASSSGTGLIGELFF
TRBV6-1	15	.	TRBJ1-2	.	TGTGCCAGCAGTGAAAGATTGGGGGGGCCCTATGGCTACACCTTC	CASSERLGGPYGYTF
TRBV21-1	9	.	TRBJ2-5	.	TGTGCCAGCAGGGGCCCTTTGTACTTC	CASRGPLYF
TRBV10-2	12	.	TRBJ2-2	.	TGCGCCAGCAGTGAAAACAAGAGGGAGCTGTTTTTT	CASSENKRELFF
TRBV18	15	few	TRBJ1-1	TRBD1	TGTGCCAGCTCGGAGGGGACAGGGAGGAACACTGAAGCTTTCTTT	CASSEGTGRNTEAFF
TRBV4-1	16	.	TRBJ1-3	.	TGCGCCAGCAGTCGGCCAGGGGACCACTCTGGAAACACCATATATTTT	CASSRPGDHSGNTIYF
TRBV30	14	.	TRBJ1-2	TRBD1	TGTGCCTGGGATAACAGGGGTCTTGGTGATGGCTACACCTTC	CAWDNRGLGDGYTF
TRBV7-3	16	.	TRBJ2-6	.	TGTGCCAGCAGCCCCCCCTGGCAAACTGGGGCCAACGTCCTGACTTTC	CASSPPWQTGANVLTF
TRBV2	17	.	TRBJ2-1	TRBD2	TGTGCCAGCAGTCTGGGACCACTAGCGGGGGAAAGGGGTGAGCAGTTCTTC	CASSLGPLAGERGEQFF
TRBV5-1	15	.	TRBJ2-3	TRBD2	TGCGCCAGCAGCCCCCGGGGGGACCGCACAGATACGCAGTATTTT	CASSPRGDRTDTQYF
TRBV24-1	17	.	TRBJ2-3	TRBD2	TGTGCCACCAGTGATCCTGGGACTAGCGGGGGCACAGATACGCAGTATTTT	CATSDPGTSGGTDTQYF
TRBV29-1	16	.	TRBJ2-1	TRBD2	TGCAGCGTTGAAGGGGGCCGTAGCGGGACTCACAATGAGCAGTTCTTC	CSVEGGRSGTHNEQFF
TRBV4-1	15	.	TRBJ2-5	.	TGCGCCAGCAGCCAAGTGGGGGGGCATCGAGAGACCCAGTACTTC	CASSQVGGHRETQYF
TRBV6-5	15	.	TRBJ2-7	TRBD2	TGTGCCAGCATACCGGGTGGGACTAGCTCCTACGAGCAGTACTTC	CASIPGGTSSYEQYF
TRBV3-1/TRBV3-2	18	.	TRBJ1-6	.	TGTGCCAGCAGCCTTTACGGGGTAGCGGGACGCTCCCGTTCACCCCTCCACTTT	CASSLYGVAGRSRSPLHF
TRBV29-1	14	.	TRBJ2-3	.	TGCAGCGTTGTCCCTTCTAGTCTCACAGATACGCAGTATTTT	CSVVPSSLTDTQYF
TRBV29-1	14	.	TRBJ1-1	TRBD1	TGCAGCATTAAAGGGGCAGGGGGCAACACTGAAGCTTTCTTT	CSIKGAGGNTEAFF
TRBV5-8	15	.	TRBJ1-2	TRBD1	TGTGCCAGCAGACAAGGACAGGTTATCGGCTATGGCTACACCTTC	CASRQGQVIGYGYTF
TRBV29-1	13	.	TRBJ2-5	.	TGCAGCGTTCAGGACAGCCAGGGGGAGACCCAGTACTTC	CSVQDSQGETQYF
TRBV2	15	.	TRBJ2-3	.	TGTGCCGACAAACCTTACCTAACCAGCACAGATACGCAGTATTTT	CADKPYLTSTDTQYF
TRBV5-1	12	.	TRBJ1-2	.	TGCGCCAGCAGCTTGGCAGGGTATGGCTACACCTTC	CASSLAGYGYTF
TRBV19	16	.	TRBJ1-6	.	TGTGCCAGTACCAGGGTGGGGAACTCCTATAATTCACCCCTCCACTTT	CASTRVGNSYNSPLHF
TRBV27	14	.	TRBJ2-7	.	TGTGCCAGCAGTTTAACGGGACTGAACTACGAGCAGTACTTC	CASSLTGLNYEQYF
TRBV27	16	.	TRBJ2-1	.	TGTGCCAGCAGTTCCCCCTGGGGGCTAAGTTACAATGAGCAGTTCTTC	CASSSPWGLSYNEQFF
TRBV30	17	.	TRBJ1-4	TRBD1	TGTGCCTGGAGTGTACCTTCAGGGACAGTCGGGAATGAAAAACTGTTTTTT	CAWSVPSGTVGNEKLFF
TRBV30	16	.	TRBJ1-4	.	TGTGCCTGGAGTGCCCGTGAAAGGGGGATTAATGAAAAACTGTTTTTT	CAWSARERGINEKLFF
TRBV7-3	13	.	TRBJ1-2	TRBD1	TGTGCCAGCAGCTCCGGACAGGGCTATGGCTACACCTTC	CASSSGQGYGYTF
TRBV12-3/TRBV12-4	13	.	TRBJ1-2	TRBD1	TGTGCCAGCAGTTCCCAAAGGACAGGGCTCTACACCTTC	CASSSQRTGLYTF
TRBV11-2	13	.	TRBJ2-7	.	TGTGCCAGCAGCTTAGATCCCCTCGGCGAGCAGTACTTC	CASSLDPLGEQYF
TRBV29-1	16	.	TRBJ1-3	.	TGCAGCGTTGTGCCCGCGACAGCAAACTCTGGAAACACCATATATTTT	CSVVPATANSGNTIYF
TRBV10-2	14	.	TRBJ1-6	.	TGCGCCAGCAGTGGGCCGGGGGGGAATTCACCCCTCCACTTT	CASSGPGGNSPLHF
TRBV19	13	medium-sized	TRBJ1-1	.	TGTGCCAGTAGTCCGGGGGTTGGCTTTGAAGCTTTCTTT	CASSPGVGFEAFF
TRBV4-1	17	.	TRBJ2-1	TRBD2	TGCGCCAGCAGCACCAGGGCGGGAGCGGGCCGCTACAATGAGCAGTTCTTC	CASSTRAGAGRYNEQFF
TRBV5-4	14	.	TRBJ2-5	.	TGTGCCAGCAGCTTGGATGAAGCTCAAGAGACCCAGTACTTC	CASSLDEAQETQYF
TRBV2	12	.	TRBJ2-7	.	TGTGCCAGCAACCTATTGGTCTACGAGCAGTACTTC	CASNLLVYEQYF
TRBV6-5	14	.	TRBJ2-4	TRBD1	TGTGCCAGCAGGCAATGGGACAGCGGAAGCATTCAGTACTTC	CASRQWDSGSIQYF
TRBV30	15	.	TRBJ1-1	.	TGTGCCTGGAGGGGAGTGGCGACCCTGAACACTGAAGCTTTCTTT	CAWRGVATLNTEAFF
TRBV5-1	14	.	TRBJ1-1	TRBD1	TGCGCCAGCAGTTCCGGGACAGGGAGGACTGAAGCTTTCTTT	CASSSGTGRTEAFF
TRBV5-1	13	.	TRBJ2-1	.	TGCGCCAGCAGCTTGGGGACTGGCAATGAGCAGTTCTTC	CASSLGTGNEQFF
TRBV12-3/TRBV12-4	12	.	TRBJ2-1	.	TGTGCCAGCAGGGCAGACTACAATGAGCAGTTCTTC	CASRADYNEQFF
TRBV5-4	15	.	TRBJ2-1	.	TGTGCCAGCAGCATGGACTCGAGCTCCTACAATGAGCAGTTCTTC	CASSMDSSSYNEQFF
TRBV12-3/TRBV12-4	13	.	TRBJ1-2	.	TGTGCCACCTCGGAACAGGACCGTTTTGGCTACACCTTC	CATSEQDRFGYTF
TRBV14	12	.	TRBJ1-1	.	TGTGCCAGCAGCCAAGTCGGGGCTGAAGCTTTCTTT	CASSQVGAEAFF